The clone carrying this T cell receptor (beta chain) has only a few counts. The entry originates in a study of neurological immune-mediated disorders. CDR1 is DFQATT and CDR2 is SNEGSKA in the germline V gene (reference sequence). The CDR3 has 12 amino acids. The V end lost 3 bases, the J end lost 6 bases, and 9 bases lay between the germline ends. TCRdb fed the 5' RACE reads into MiXCR, producing one record per CDR3 protein. The sample includes some 56,000 distinct CDR3 sequences, 3% to 4% of them seen just once. V gene TRBV20-1 combines with J gene TRBJ1-5; D is uncertain. Sequencing used PBMCs. This TCR was recovered from a man aged 60 to 75 with multiple sclerosis. CDR3 residues: CSARDQSQPQHF. The CDR3 bases are TGCAGTGCTAGGGATCAGAGTCAGCCCCAGCATTTT.